Listed here are 20 T cell receptor beta chains from one sample, sequenced in a study of early T cells in non-severe SARS-CoV-2 infection. One entry per CDR3 protein, called by TCRdb with MiXCR from the 5' RACE reads. The sample yields 80,000 to 95,000 distinct CDR3 sequences, 14% to 15% seen once. The sample was whole blood. All receptors come from an adult who was a healthcare worker with PCR-confirmed SARS-CoV-2 infection or an uninfected control (not recorded which).

This clonotype was seen ten or more times. In nucleotides, the CDR3 is TGTGCCAGCAGGGGAATCAGGCTCAACACTGAAGCTTTCTTT. Amino acid sequence: CASRGIRLNTEAFF. The V call is TRBV2, the J call TRBJ1-1, with D uncertain. The germline CDR1 and CDR2 sequences are SNHLY and FYNNEI. V dropped 6 bases and J dropped 2 bases, with 13 bases sitting between them. There are 14 residues in the CDR3.

This chain connects TRBV29-1 to TRBJ2-1, with 9 bases matching TRBD1. Germline V gene sequence: CDR1 SQVTM, CDR2 ANQGSEA. The CDR3 extends over 13 amino acids. J gave up 9 bases and V 6 bases, and 9 bases lay outside the gene matches. The CDR3 DNA follows: TGCAGCGTCAGCCGGGACAGGGATGGTGAGCAGTTCTTC. Its protein product is CSVSRDRDGEQFF.

Only a few counts were recorded for this clonotype. This sequence joins TRBV20-1 and TRBJ2-3; 8 bases are shared with TRBD2. CDR1 is DFQATT and CDR2 is SNEGSKA in the germline V gene (reference sequence). CDR3 length: 15 amino acids. V shed 3 bases and J 0 bases; nucleotides not matched to a gene: 5. The CDR3 bases are TGCAGTGCTAGCCCAGCGGGGGATAGCACAGATACGCAGTATTTT. Its translation is CSASPAGDSTDTQYF.

This clonotype was seen ten or more times. The chain has TRBV9 and TRBJ2-3; tentatively, D is TRBD1 or TRBD2 (5 bases each). Germline CDR1 reads SGDLS; CDR2 reads YYNGEE. The CDR3 loop spans 19 amino acids. V was pared by 1 base and J by 1 base, with 22 bases between. For the CDR3, the DNA is TGTGCCAGCAGCGTATTAGGGGCCGGACTCAACGCGGGCACAGATACGCAGTATTTT. This encodes CASSVLGAGLNAGTDTQYF.

The rearrangement joins TRBV19 to TRBJ1-6; D unresolved. The germline V gene encodes CDR1 LNHDA and CDR2 SQIVND (reference sequence). V was shortened by 5 bases and J by 3 bases, with 8 bases between the two germline ends. This CDR3 is 14 amino acids long. The CDR3 reads CASSHRDYNSPLHF. As DNA, the CDR3 is TGTGCCAGTAGTCACCGGGACTATAATTCACCCCTCCACTTT. The full variable domain, its missing parts supplied by reference TRBV19 and TRBJ1-6, is DGGITQSPKYLFRKEGQNVTLSCEQNLNHDAMYWYRQDPGQGLRLIYYSQIVNDFQKGDIAEGYSVSREKKESFPLTVTSAQKNPTAFYLCASSHRDYNSPLHFGNGTRLTVT.

J is TRBJ2-3 and V is TRBV6-4; 10 nucleotides line up with TRBD1. This CDR3 spans 14 amino acids. Germline values: CDR1 MRHNA, CDR2 SNTAGT. The V gene end was trimmed by 5 bases and the J gene end by 4 bases; junction bases not matched to a gene: 3. The CDR3 nucleotides are TGTGCCAGCAGTCCGGGGACAGGGGCAGATACGCAGTATTTT. Translating it yields CASSPGTGADTQYF.

The V and J genes are TRBV5-5 and TRBJ2-4, with 7 bases lining up with TRBD2. Germline trimming cut 4 bases from V and 8 bases from J; bases unmatched to any gene: 12. CDR3 length: 15 amino acids. Germline V gene lookup returns CDR1 SGHKS and CDR2 YYEKEE (reference sequence). The CDR3 loop reads CASSVSERGGDIQYF. The CDR3 DNA sequence: TGTGCCAGCAGCGTTTCGGAGCGGGGAGGTGACATTCAGTACTTC.

At least ten counts were recorded for this clonotype. The chain carries TRBV23-1 and TRBJ2-7; D unresolved. TRBV23-1 is placed among ORFs of uncertain function. V dropped 3 bases and J dropped 4 bases, with 7 bases sitting between them. The CDR3 has 12 amino acids. The CDR3 is CASSHRVYEQYV. The CDR3 nucleotides are TGCGCCAGCAGTCATCGTGTTTACGAGCAGTACGTC.

In this sample, this clonotype turned up a few times. This rearrangement joins TRBV12-5 to TRBJ1-5; a possible D gene is TRBD1 (6 bases). Trimming left V 0 bases short and J 0 bases short, with 18 bases between. Germline values: CDR1 LGHNT, CDR2 FRNRAP. There are 19 residues in the CDR3. The CDR3 is CASGLVPLPQGNSNQPQHF. The CDR3 bases are TGTGCTAGTGGTTTGGTGCCTCTTCCACAGGGAAATAGCAATCAGCCCCAGCATTTT.

The sample holds many counts of this clonotype. The genes are TRBV19 and TRBJ2-2; weak D call: TRBD1 (5 bases). Germline CDR1 reads LNHDA; CDR2 reads SQIVND (reference sequence). The CDR3 loop spans 15 amino acids. The V and J ends lost 5 bases and 1 base respectively, with 11 bases between them. The CDR3 DNA reads TGTGCCAGTAGTTTTGGGGCCTTGAACACCGGGGAGCTGTTTTTT. Translating it yields CASSFGALNTGELFF.

This clonotype was observed a few times. The chain carries TRBV30 and TRBJ2-5; TRBD1 matches 8 bases. The CDR3 covers 17 residues. Germline V gene data show CDR1 as GTSNPN and CDR2 as SVGIG (reference sequence). The V segment lost 3 bases and the J segment 3 bases; nucleotides outside the gene matches: 15. The CDR3, as DNA: TGTGCCTGGAGAACCCCGAGACAGGGGCAGGGGGAAGAGACCCAGTACTTC. Translating gives CAWRTPRQGQGEETQYF.

This clonotype has a handful of counts. The chain couples TRBV2 to TRBJ2-7, with D unresolved. The CDR3 length is 12 residues. Germline V gives CDR1 SNHLY, CDR2 FYNNEI. The V and J ends lost 3 bases and 4 bases respectively, with 7 bases between them. The CDR3 DNA is TGTGCCAGCAGTGAGTACTTTTACGAGCAGTACGTC. Translation gives CASSEYFYEQYV.

This clonotype was seen a handful of times. The CDR3 sequence: CASTQGITTDTQYF. The CDR3 region has the DNA TGTGCCAGCACCCAAGGGATTACCACAGATACGCAGTATTTT. The chain recombines TRBV5-6 with TRBJ2-3; D gene uncertain. The germline CDR1 and CDR2 sequences are SGHDT and YYEEEE. Between the trimmed V and J ends, which lost 6 bases and 2 bases, there was a span of 13 bases. This CDR3 contains 14 residues.

This clonotype was detected many times. The rearrangement links TRBV6-6 to TRBJ2-3; D ambiguous. The germline V gene has CDR1 MNHNY and CDR2 SVGAGI (reference sequence). V lost 0 bases and J lost 6, with 16 bases in between. The CDR3 is made up of 16 amino acids. CDR3 loop: CASSYSIGSYGDTQYF. For the CDR3, the DNA is TGTGCCAGCAGTTACTCGATCGGGTCCTACGGGGATACGCAGTATTTT.

This chain connects TRBV12-3 or TRBV12-4 to TRBJ1-2, with D uncertain. Deletions cut 2 bases from V and 1 base from J, with 8 bases between. This CDR3 region has 14 residues. The CDR3, as DNA: TGTGCCAGCAGTTTAAGGCCGAATAACTATGGCTACACCTTC. This codes for CASSLRPNNYGYTF.

This chain links TRBV20-1 with TRBJ1-4; D remains ambiguous. The CDR3 length is 12 residues. Trimming took 3 bases from V and 5 from J, leaving 7 bases between them. Per germline, CDR1 DFQATT and CDR2 SNEGSKA (reference sequence). CDR3 DNA sequence: TGCAGTGCTAGCGACGGAAATGAAAAACTGTTTTTT. It is translated as CSASDGNEKLFF.

In this sample, this clonotype turned up a few times. The chain uses TRBV5-4 and TRBJ2-5, with 8 bases lining up with TRBD1. Germline CDR1 SGHNT, CDR2 YYREEE (reference sequence). J gave up 3 bases and V 4 bases, and 8 bases lay outside the gene matches. This CDR3 contains 15 residues. The CDR3 is CASSVGQGSEETQYF. The CDR3, as DNA: TGTGCCAGCAGCGTTGGACAGGGATCGGAAGAGACCCAGTACTTC.

In its sample, this clonotype was seen many times. The chain's CDR3 is CASSTGGGIGELFF. The CDR3, as DNA: TGTGCCAGTAGTACAGGGGGCGGAATCGGGGAGCTGTTTTTT. This chain joins TRBV19 and TRBJ2-2; 8 positions agree with TRBD1. The CDR3 runs 14 residues. Germline CDR1 and CDR2: LNHDA and SQIVND (reference sequence). V was clipped by 4 bases and J by 7 bases; unmatched bases: 5.

This clonotype was seen repeatedly, ten times or more. The V call is TRBV4-1, the J call TRBJ2-4; D unresolved. The CDR3 runs 14 residues. V dropped 2 bases and J dropped 0 bases, with 5 bases sitting between them. From germline, CDR1 is MGHRA and CDR2 YSYEKL. In DNA, the CDR3 is TGCGCCAGCAGCCAACCGTTAGCCAAAAACATTCAGTACTTC. Its translation is CASSQPLAKNIQYF.

This clonotype has only a few counts. The genes are TRBV20-1 and TRBJ2-3; D is uncertain. CDR3 length: 13 amino acids. Trimming took off 6 bases at V and 4 bases at J, with 14 bases between the two ends. Germline values: CDR1 DFQATT, CDR2 SNEGSKA (reference sequence). The CDR3 here is CSATMYHADTQYF. The CDR3 DNA is TGCAGTGCCACCATGTACCACGCAGATACGCAGTATTTT.